This TCR beta chain is from a study of post-analysis software for immune sequencing data. The CDR3 is 15 residues long. Trimming cost V 3 bases and J 4 bases; bases outside gene matches: 5. Germline CDR1 is SEHNR and CDR2 is FQNEAQ (reference sequence). TCR beta cDNA libraries had unique molecular identifiers. TCRdb recomputed calls from the PCR reads with MiXCR, one row per CDR3 protein. The table lists 750,000 to 950,000 distinct CDR3 sequences, 35% to 55% of them singletons, with just under 5% in the top ten. This clonotype was seen more than once but under ten times. Its target is not known. General observations from the study: Four or five TRBV segments were more frequent in patients than controls; TRBV5-6, TRBV5-1 and TRBV20-1 belonged to this group.

The source is a girl aged 5-17 years with multiple sclerosis. This chain connects TRBV7-9 to TRBJ2-3; 9 positions match TRBD1. The sample was blood. The CDR3 coding sequence is TGTGCCAGCAGCTTGAGGGGACAGGGTTCAGATACGCAGTATTTT. It specifies CASSLRGQGSDTQYF.